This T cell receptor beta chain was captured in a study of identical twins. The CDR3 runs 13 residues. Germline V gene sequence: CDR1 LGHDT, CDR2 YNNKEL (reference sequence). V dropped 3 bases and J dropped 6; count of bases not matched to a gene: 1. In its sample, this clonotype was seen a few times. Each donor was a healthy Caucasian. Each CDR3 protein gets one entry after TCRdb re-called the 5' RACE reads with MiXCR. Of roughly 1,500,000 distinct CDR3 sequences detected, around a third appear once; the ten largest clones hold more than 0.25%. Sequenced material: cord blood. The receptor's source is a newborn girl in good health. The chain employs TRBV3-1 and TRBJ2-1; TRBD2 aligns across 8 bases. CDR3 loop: CASSHGLANEQFF. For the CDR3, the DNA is TGTGCCAGCAGCCACGGACTAGCCAATGAGCAGTTCTTC.